A selection of T cell receptor beta chains follows, all from one sample in a study of blood T cell repertoires in COVID-19. Profiling relied on immunoSEQ multiplex PCR, and the TCRdb table lists in-frame clones only, not all of them. Of around 250,000 clones listed, approximately 89% are singletons. The specimen sequenced was PBMCs or T cells enriched from blood (not recorded which). The receptors derive from a woman in her forties who had been exposed to COVID-19. Each CDR3 is given with its conserved first and last residue. D genes are given only for firm matches. Size tells how often a clone was seen (once, few, many) or the class of an expanded clone, and some rows leave it out.

clone size	V gene	J gene	CDR3 length	D gene	CDR3 protein	CDR3 DNA
-	TRBV11-3	TRBJ2-1	11	-	CASSLGSEQFF	TGTGCCAGCAGCTTAGGCAGTGAGCAGTTCTTC
-	TRBV5-4	TRBJ2-6	16	-	CASSLYDFSGANVLTF	TGTGCCAGCAGCTTGTATGACTTCTCTGGGGCCAACGTCCTGACTTTC
-	TRBV21-1	TRBJ2-6	17	-	CASSGLLAPSGANVLTF	TGTGCCAGCAGTGGCCTATTAGCCCCCTCTGGGGCCAACGTCCTGACTTTC
-	TRBV5-1	TRBJ1-5	15	-	CASSLSGAGNQPQHF	TGTGCCAGCAGCTTGTCAGGGGCGGGCAATCAGCCCCAGCATTTT
-	TRBV10-3	TRBJ2-3	14	TRBD1	CAIARDRETDTQYF	TGTGCCATCGCCCGGGACAGGGAGACAGATACGCAGTATTTT
-	TRBV6-4	TRBJ1-4	13	-	CASSSGPGEKLFF	TGTGCCAGCAGCAGCGGACCCGGTGAAAAACTGTTTTTT
-	TRBV13	TRBJ2-5	15	-	CASTPWGLVSETQYF	TGTGCCAGCACCCCTTGGGGGCTAGTATCAGAGACCCAGTACTTC
-	TRBV6-2/TRBV6-3	TRBJ1-1	14	-	CASTPGGRFAEAFF	TGTGCCAGCACCCCGGGAGGGCGCTTTGCTGAAGCTTTCTTT
-	TRBV5-1	TRBJ1-1	14	TRBD1	CASSLGRGSTEAFF	TGCGCCAGCAGCTTGGGCAGGGGGTCCACTGAAGCTTTCTTT
once	TRBV7-3	TRBJ2-7	15	-	CASSGASFRSYEQYF	TGTGCCAGCAGCGGGGCCTCCTTTAGATCCTACGAGCAGTACTTC
-	TRBV10-3	TRBJ2-4	17	-	CAISESIGHSAKNIQYF	TGTGCCATCAGTGAGTCGATTGGGCATTCAGCCAAAAACATTCAGTACTTC
once	TRBV28	TRBJ2-7	15	TRBD1	CASSRLGQGAYEQYF	TGTGCCAGCTCGAGGTTGGGACAGGGTGCCTACGAGCAGTACTTC
-	TRBV4-3	TRBJ2-5	15	-	CASSQAQGRRETQYF	TGCGCCAGCAGCCAAGCCCAGGGGCGGCGAGAGACCCAGTACTTC
-	TRBV19	TRBJ1-2	14	-	CASSSQGAFYGYTF	TGTGCCAGTAGTTCCCAGGGTGCGTTCTATGGCTACACCTTC
-	TRBV19	TRBJ2-3	14	TRBD1	CASSWDRSTDTQYF	TGTGCCAGTAGTTGGGACAGGAGCACAGATACGCAGTATTTT
once	TRBV4-1	TRBJ2-2	17	TRBD1	CASSHLGTVTNTGELFF	TGCGCCAGCAGCCACCTAGGGACAGTTACGAACACCGGGGAGCTGTTTTTT
-	TRBV18	TRBJ1-2	13	TRBD1	CASSPQQGSGYTF	TGTGCCAGCTCACCCCAACAGGGGTCTGGCTACACCTTC
-	TRBV4-3	TRBJ1-6	15	-	CASSQGADHNSPLHF	TGCGCCAGCAGCCAAGGGGCAGATCATAATTCACCCCTCCACTTT
-	TRBV4-1	TRBJ2-7	11	-	CASSQRGTMDF	TGCGCCAGCAGCCAACGGGGGACGATGGACTTC
-	TRBV7-9	TRBJ1-6	14	-	CASSSDSHNSPLHF	TGTGCCAGCAGCTCGGACAGCCATAATTCACCCCTCCACTTT
once	TRBV10-3	TRBJ2-5	13	-	CAISEKGMETQYF	TGTGCCATCAGTGAGAAGGGGATGGAGACCCAGTACTTC
once	TRBV5-1	TRBJ1-6	15	TRBD1	CASSGTGWQDSPLHF	TGCGCCAGCAGTGGGACAGGTTGGCAGGATTCACCCCTCCACTTT
once	TRBV25-1	TRBJ1-2	13	-	CATSVGVTYGYTF	TGTGCCACTTCGGTAGGGGTAACCTATGGCTACACCTTC
-	TRBV6-2/TRBV6-3	TRBJ2-5	17	TRBD2	CASSSRGVAGGGETQYF	TGTGCCAGCAGTTCCCGAGGTGTAGCGGGGGGGGGTGAGACCCAGTACTTC
-	TRBV29-1	TRBJ1-1	14	TRBD1	CSVSPRTGVTEAFF	TGCAGCGTTTCCCCTCGGACAGGGGTCACTGAAGCTTTCTTT
once	TRBV3-1/TRBV3-2	TRBJ2-1	13	TRBD2	CASSQDRGLTQFF	TGTGCCAGCAGCCAAGATCGGGGACTAACTCAGTTCTTC
-	TRBV7-9	TRBJ1-1	14	-	CASITEAENTEAFF	TGTGCCAGCATCACCGAGGCAGAGAACACTGAAGCTTTCTTT
-	TRBV5-1	TRBJ2-3	16	-	CASSLELALRVDTQYF	TGTGCCAGCAGCTTGGAGTTAGCTCTGAGGGTAGATACGCAGTATTTT
-	TRBV4-1	TRBJ2-1	17	TRBD2	CASSQSSAGPHHNEQFF	TGCGCCAGCAGCCAATCATCAGCGGGACCTCATCACAATGAGCAGTTCTTC
-	TRBV19	TRBJ1-1	12	-	CASRRQETEAFF	TGTGCCAGTAGAAGACAGGAAACTGAAGCTTTCTTT
-	TRBV28	TRBJ2-1	16	TRBD2	CASSLITSGSGNEQFF	TGTGCCAGCAGTTTAATAACTAGCGGGAGTGGGAATGAGCAGTTCTTC
-	TRBV6-6	TRBJ2-2	15	-	CASSSSIEGTGELFF	TGTGCCAGCAGCTCTAGCATTGAGGGCACCGGGGAGCTGTTTTTT
-	TRBV28	TRBJ2-3	16	TRBD1	CASSTTGGLSTDTQYF	TGTGCCAGCAGCACCACAGGGGGCCTTAGCACAGATACGCAGTATTTT
once	TRBV5-8	TRBJ1-6	14	-	CASSLPQPNSPLHF	TGTGCCAGCAGCTTACCACAACCTAATTCACCCCTCCACTTT
-	TRBV2	TRBJ1-2	13	-	CASSESENYGYTF	TGTGCCAGCAGTGAGTCAGAAAACTATGGCTACACCTTC
-	TRBV5-4	TRBJ2-5	17	TRBD2	CASSLRSRGENQETQYF	TGTGCCAGCAGCTTGCGGTCGCGGGGGGAGAACCAAGAGACCCAGTACTTC
-	TRBV4-3	TRBJ1-1	13	-	CASSRRQNTEAFF	TGCGCCAGCAGCCGGAGGCAAAACACTGAAGCTTTCTTT
-	TRBV28	TRBJ1-3	16	TRBD1	CASNANRGSGGNTIYF	TGTGCCAGCAACGCGAACAGGGGTTCGGGTGGAAACACCATATATTTT
once	TRBV10-3	TRBJ1-5	14	-	CAISDRESGQPQHF	TGTGCCATCAGTGACCGGGAATCGGGGCAGCCCCAGCATTTT
-	TRBV5-1	TRBJ2-7	15	TRBD1	CASSLSQGASYEQYF	TGCGCCAGCAGCTTGAGCCAGGGGGCCTCCTACGAGCAGTACTTC
-	TRBV18	TRBJ2-3	13	-	CASSGQWADTQYF	TGTGCCAGCTCAGGACAGTGGGCAGATACGCAGTATTTT
-	TRBV6-5	TRBJ1-2	14	-	CASSLRGINYGYTF	TGTGCCAGCAGTTTAAGGGGAATTAACTATGGCTACACCTTC